Following are 23 T cell receptor beta chains from one sample sequenced in a study of radiotherapy plus CTLA-4 blockade in lung cancer. Generated by immunoSEQ multiplex PCR, the TCRdb table keeps only in-frame clones and is missing some. The sample has 70,000 to 95,000 clones, around 86% seen once. The sequencing used peripheral blood, collected from a patient treated with radiotherapy plus ipilimumab. These receptor sequences come from a human donor with non-small cell lung cancer that progressed on radiotherapy plus ipilimumab.

This chain links TRBV5-4 with TRBJ1-1, with D maybe TRBD1 (6 bases). The V end was cut by 0 bases, the J end by 0 bases, with 9 bases between. The CDR3 covers 15 residues. The V gene's germline CDR1 is SGHNT and CDR2 YYREEE (reference sequence). The CDR3 DNA sequence: TGTGCCAGCAGCTTGGCAGGGGCTTTGAACACTGAAGCTTTCTTT. This sequence encodes CASSLAGALNTEAFF.

The chain recombines TRBV28 with TRBJ2-3, with 7 bases identical to TRBD2. Germline assignment: CDR1 MDHEN and CDR2 SYDVKM. The CDR3 runs to 13 residues. The V and J ends lost 5 bases and 2 bases, in that order; junction bases with no gene match: 1. CDR3 in amino acids: CASSSGDTDTQYF. CDR3 bases: TGTGCCAGCAGTAGCGGGGACACAGATACGCAGTATTTT.

The genes are TRBV6-5 and TRBJ1-6; D perhaps matches TRBD1 (6 bases). CDR1 and CDR2 from the germline V gene are MNHEY and SVGAGI. The CDR3 extends over 15 amino acids. With 2 bases removed from V and 9 bases from J, the gap between germline ends came to 14 bases. As DNA, the CDR3 is TGTGCCAGCAGTTACCAGGGCAGGGGAGGTTCACCCCTCCACTTT. This translates into CASSYQGRGGSPLHF.

The chain's CDR3 is CASSPPRTGELFF. In nucleotides, the CDR3 is TGTGCCAGCAGCCCTCCCAGGACCGGGGAGCTGTTTTTT. This chain links TRBV7-9 with TRBJ2-2; no reliable D call. The germline V gene has CDR1 SEHNR and CDR2 FQNEAQ (reference sequence). V dropped 5 bases and J dropped 5 bases, with 9 bases sitting between them. The CDR3 contains 13 residues. The full variable domain, rest sourced from reference TRBV7-9 and TRBJ2-2, is DTGVSQNPRHKITKRGQNVTFRCDPISEHNRLYWYRQTLGQGPEFLTYFQNEAQLEKSRLLSDRFSAERPKGSFSTLEIQRTEQGDSAMYLCASSPPRTGELFFGEGSRLTVL.

CDR3 sequence reads: CASSHPQDRENSPLHF. The CDR3 nucleotides are TGTGCCAGCAGCCACCCTCAGGACAGGGAAAATTCACCCCTCCACTTT. The rearrangement links TRBV4-2 to TRBJ1-6; 8 positions agree with TRBD1. The CDR3 length is 16 residues. The germline V gene encodes CDR1 LGHNA and CDR2 YNFKEQ. V lost 3 bases and J lost 7; bases outside the gene matches: 8.

This clone was seen a few times. The chain uses TRBV7-2 and TRBJ1-5; D is unclear. CDR3 length equals 13 residues. Germline V gives CDR1 SGHTA, CDR2 FQGNSA. Trimming stripped 4 bases from V and 3 bases from J, with 7 bases between. The CDR3 reads CASSYRNNQPQHF. The CDR3 DNA sequence: TGTGCCAGCAGCTACAGAAACAATCAGCCCCAGCATTTT.

This clone has only one observation. V and J are TRBV5-4 and TRBJ2-7; a weak D match, TRBD2 (5 bases). In germline, CDR1 is SGHNT, CDR2 YYREEE (reference sequence). There are 16 residues in the CDR3. Trimming shortened V by 0 bases and J by 2 bases, and 15 bases separated the two germline ends. For the CDR3, the DNA is TGTGCCAGCAGCTTGGGGACGGGCGGGCCTCCCTACGAGCAGTACTTC. Translating it yields CASSLGTGGPPYEQYF.

This chain connects TRBV6-6 to TRBJ2-1, with 8 bases lining up with TRBD2. With V trimmed by 4 bases and J by 6 bases, 5 bases remained unmatched. CDR1 and CDR2 from the germline V gene are MNHNY and SVGAGI (reference sequence). This CDR3 is built from 14 residues. The DNA of the CDR3 is TGTGCCAGCAGTTGGAGCGGGAGAGGCAATGAGCAGTTCTTC. Translating gives CASSWSGRGNEQFF.

This chain uses TRBV11-3 with TRBJ1-1; tentative D call: TRBD1 (6 bases). Germline lookup yields CDR1 SGHNT and CDR2 YENEEA. The V and J ends lost 4 bases and 2 bases respectively, with 11 bases between them. There are 14 residues in the CDR3. The CDR3 coding sequence is TGTGCCAGCAGCTATCGGGGGCCCAACACTGAAGCTTTCTTT. It yields the protein CASSYRGPNTEAFF.

The V call is TRBV7-2, the J call TRBJ2-2; tentative D call: TRBD2 (6 bases). Trimming shortened V by 2 bases and J by 6 bases, and 19 bases separated the two germline ends. This CDR3 contains 17 residues. Germline loops: CDR1 SGHTA, CDR2 FQGNSA. CDR3 nucleotide sequence: TGTGCCAGCAGCTTAAGGTTGGCGGCCACGGGGGCCGGGGAGCTGTTTTTT. It codes for CASSLRLAATGAGELFF.

This sequence joins TRBV6-5 and TRBJ1-2; 7 bases are shared with TRBD1. The CDR3 is made up of 15 amino acids. The ends lost 7 bases at V and 1 base at J; junction bases unmatched: 9. The germline gives CDR1 MNHEY, CDR2 SVGAGI. The CDR3 sequence: CASISSRDSNYGYTF. The CDR3 bases are TGTGCCAGCATTTCCTCCCGGGACAGTAACTATGGCTACACCTTC.

The genes are TRBV2 and TRBJ1-5, with TRBD1 as a possible D gene (5 bases). Per the germline V gene, CDR1 is SNHLY and CDR2 is FYNNEI. The CDR3 has 16 amino acids. Trimming pared 0 bases from V and 7 bases from J, leaving 16 bases between. Written as DNA, the CDR3 is TGTGCCAGCAGTGAAGCGCTTCCGGGGGGAGGGCAGCCCCAGCATTTT. It encodes CASSEALPGGGQPQHF.

The chain couples TRBV9 to TRBJ2-7; D might be TRBD1 (5 bases). Germline CDR1 and CDR2: SGDLS and YYNGEE. CDR3 length equals 12 residues. The V gene lost 0 bases and the J gene lost 5 bases, with 6 bases spanning the gap. The CDR3 spells CASSVEGDEQYF. The CDR3 DNA reads TGTGCCAGCAGCGTAGAAGGGGACGAGCAGTACTTC.

The chain employs TRBV5-1 and TRBJ1-2, with unresolved D. The V end lost 0 bases, the J end lost 0 bases, and 6 bases lay between the germline ends. Germline V gene lookup returns CDR1 SGHRS and CDR2 YFSETQ. The CDR3 loop spans 14 amino acids. The CDR3 bases are TGCGCCAGCAGCTTGGCAGGAGCTAACTATGGCTACACCTTC. Amino acid sequence: CASSLAGANYGYTF.

The V call is TRBV10-3, the J call TRBJ1-1, with D maybe TRBD1 (6 bases). The V gene lost 0 bases and the J gene lost 7 bases, with 15 bases spanning the gap. CDR1 and CDR2 from the germline V gene are ENHRY and SYGVKD. The CDR3 has 15 amino acids. The CDR3 DNA is TGTGCCATCAGTGAGTCGGGAGGGGGTTCCCGTGAAGCTTTCTTT. The encoded protein is CAISESGGGSREAFF.

This chain uses TRBV28 with TRBJ1-1, with 7 nucleotides matching TRBD1. The V gene's germline CDR1 is MDHEN and CDR2 SYDVKM. This CDR3 comprises 14 residues. Germline trimming cut 2 bases from V and 4 bases from J; bases unmatched to any gene: 4. The CDR3 is CASSLEGARTEAFF. CDR3 nucleotides: TGTGCCAGCAGTTTAGAGGGGGCGCGCACTGAAGCTTTCTTT.

The rearrangement uses TRBV5-1 and TRBJ1-1, with D perhaps TRBD1 (5 bases). Looked up from germline, CDR1 is SGHRS and CDR2 is YFSETQ. V was clipped by 1 base and J by 5 bases, with 9 bases between them. CDR3 length: 13 amino acids. The CDR3 region is CASSLRGGTEAFF. The CDR3 DNA is TGCGCCAGCAGCTTGAGGGGAGGGACTGAAGCTTTCTTT.

This clone has only a few counts. V is TRBV11-3 and J is TRBJ2-7; D possibly corresponds to TRBD1 (6 bases). V gave up 5 bases and J gave up 4 bases, with 18 bases separating them. The CDR3 spans 15 residues. Germline-derived CDR1 and CDR2 are SGHNT and YENEEA. CDR3 sequence (DNA): TGTGCCAGCAGCCTCCTGACAGGAGCCGGTTACGAGCAGTACTTC. The encoded protein is CASSLLTGAGYEQYF.

The chain is built from TRBV9 and TRBJ1-1; TRBD1 is a possible D gene (6 bases). This CDR3 has 16 amino acids. Looked up from germline, CDR1 is SGDLS and CDR2 is YYNGEE. Between the trimmed V and J ends, which lost 4 bases and 0 bases, there was a span of 16 bases. This chain's CDR3 is CASSLQTGLMNTEAFF. The CDR3 DNA reads as TGTGCCAGCAGCTTACAGACAGGCCTCATGAACACTGAAGCTTTCTTT.

This clone was observed a single time. The J gene is TRBJ2-2, the V gene TRBV19, with 9 bases aligning to TRBD2. The junction had 7 bases not matched to a gene; V was cut back by 4 bases and J by 7 bases. CDR1 is LNHDA and CDR2 is SQIVND in the germline V gene (reference sequence). The CDR3 has 15 amino acids. The CDR3 DNA is TGTGCCAGTAGTAAGGCTGCTAGCGGGATCGGGGAGCTGTTTTTT. This encodes CASSKAASGIGELFF.

The J gene is TRBJ2-2, the V gene TRBV18, with D unclear. The germline V gene has CDR1 KGHSH and CDR2 LQKENI. CDR3 length equals 12 residues. Trimming shortened V by 2 bases and J by 3 bases, and 1 base separated the two germline ends. The CDR3 DNA sequence: TGTGCCAGCTCACCAGACACCGGGGAGCTGTTTTTT. This encodes CASSPDTGELFF.

The genes are TRBV5-1 and TRBJ2-3, with 7 positions matching TRBD2. The CDR3 has 15 amino acids. The J segment lost 2 bases and the V segment lost 0 bases, leaving 3 bases of the junction unmatched. Looked up from germline, CDR1 is SGHRS and CDR2 is YFSETQ. As DNA, the CDR3 is TGCGCCAGCAGCTTGGTGGGGGGGAACACAGATACGCAGTATTTT. This sequence encodes CASSLVGGNTDTQYF.

This clone was detected only once. This chain connects TRBV29-1 to TRBJ1-1; weak D call: TRBD1 (6 bases). V lost 5 bases and J 8 bases, leaving 15 bases between the germline ends. The CDR3 length is 12 residues. CDR1 is SQVTM and CDR2 is ANQGSEA in the germline V gene. Here the CDR3 reads CSVLGGDHEAFF. In DNA, the CDR3 is TGCAGCGTTCTCGGGGGCGATCACGAAGCTTTCTTT.